These 32 T cell receptor beta chains were all obtained from the same sample, sequenced in a study of T cell responses to AZD1222 COVID-19 vaccine. Data came from immunoSEQ multiplex PCR; TCRdb stores just in-frame clones and leaves some out. The sample contains 110,000 or so clones, about 86% of which appear only once. The sequences come from peripheral blood, collected 28 days after the second AZD1222 dose. These receptors were taken from an adult who received the AZD1222 COVID-19 vaccine.

This clone was found a few times. V gene TRBV19 combines with J gene TRBJ1-5; D is unclear. Trimming left V 5 bases short and J 5 bases short, with 10 bases between. CDR3 length equals 13 residues. CDR1 is LNHDA and CDR2 is SQIVND in the germline V gene (reference sequence). In nucleotides, the CDR3 is TGTGCCAGTAGTGATGCCAGCCATCAGCCCCAGCATTTT. This sequence encodes CASSDASHQPQHF.

The rearrangement uses TRBV6-6 and TRBJ1-2; TRBD1 might be the D (6 bases). V was clipped by 8 bases and J by 0 bases, with 7 bases between them. Looked up from germline, CDR1 is MNHNY and CDR2 is SVGAGI (reference sequence). The CDR3 has 12 residues. For the CDR3, the DNA is TGTGCCAGCGGGACAACTAACTATGGCTACACCTTC. Its protein product is CASGTTNYGYTF.

This clone appeared a single time. The chain's CDR3 is CASSFAGISAVAFF. The CDR3, as DNA: TGTGCCAGCAGTTTCGCAGGGATTTCCGCTGTCGCTTTCTTT. The genes are TRBV2 and TRBJ1-1, with a weak D call TRBD1 (5 bases). The germline V and J ends were trimmed by 5 bases and 11 bases, with 21 bases remaining between them. Germline loops: CDR1 SNHLY, CDR2 FYNNEI. This CDR3 is built from 14 residues.

This clone was seen once. V and J are TRBV6-1 and TRBJ1-4; D unresolved. Germline V gene data show CDR1 as MNHNS and CDR2 as SASEGT. The CDR3 is 15 amino acids. V was pared by 3 bases and J by 1 base, with 9 bases between. The CDR3 loop is CASSEFLRTNEKLFF. In DNA, the CDR3 is TGTGCCAGCAGTGAGTTTCTCCGAACTAATGAAAAACTGTTTTTT.

J is TRBJ1-1 and V is TRBV2; 8 bases line up with TRBD1. Germline CDR1 and CDR2: SNHLY and FYNNEI. The CDR3 spans 14 residues. V gave up 7 bases and J gave up 4 bases; unmatched junction bases: 8. CDR3 in DNA: TGTGCCAGCAACAAACAGGGGGTTAGCACTGAAGCTTTCTTT. Its translation is CASNKQGVSTEAFF.

The chain recombines TRBV19 with TRBJ1-1; a possible D gene is TRBD1 (5 bases). The germline V and J ends were trimmed by 2 bases and 4 bases, with 8 bases remaining between them. The V gene's germline CDR1 is LNHDA and CDR2 SQIVND (reference sequence). The CDR3 contains 13 residues. The CDR3 spells CASSIQGPTEAFF. The CDR3 nucleotides are TGTGCCAGTAGTATACAGGGTCCCACTGAAGCTTTCTTT.

The rearrangement links TRBV4-1 to TRBJ1-5; maybe TRBD1 (6 bases). The germline V gene encodes CDR1 MGHRA and CDR2 YSYEKL. The CDR3 spans 15 residues. Between the trimmed V and J ends, which lost 4 bases and 5 bases, there was a span of 15 bases. The CDR3 DNA sequence: TGCGCCAGCAGCCTAACAGGGTTTGGGGATCAGCCCCAGCATTTT. Translating it yields CASSLTGFGDQPQHF.

This clone was detected only once. The chain carries TRBV5-4 and TRBJ2-1, with 8 bases matching TRBD2. Germline values: CDR1 SGHNT, CDR2 YYREEE (reference sequence). The CDR3 has 15 amino acids. V shed 4 bases and J 3 bases; nucleotides not matched to a gene: 6. The CDR3 is CASSKAGAYYNEQFF. The CDR3 DNA reads as TGTGCCAGCAGCAAAGCGGGAGCCTACTACAATGAGCAGTTCTTC. The full variable domain, with the rest looked up from reference TRBV5-4 and TRBJ2-1, is ETGVTQSPTHLIKTRGQQVTLRCSSQSGHNTVSWYQQALGQGPQFIFQYYREEENGRGNFPPRFSGLQFPNYSSELNVNALELDDSALYLCASSKAGAYYNEQFFGPGTRLTVL.

The rearrangement links TRBV19 to TRBJ2-6; D gene unclear. Trimming took off 3 bases at V and 0 bases at J, with 3 bases between the two ends. Germline V gene lookup returns CDR1 LNHDA and CDR2 SQIVND (reference sequence). There are 14 residues in the CDR3. CDR3 DNA: TGTGCCAGTAGTATCTCCTCTGGGGCCAACGTCCTGACTTTC. It encodes CASSISSGANVLTF.

The chain recombines TRBV10-3 with TRBJ2-3; perhaps TRBD1 as D (6 bases). The CDR3 consists of 14 residues. With 6 bases removed from V and 5 bases from J, the gap between germline ends came to 15 bases. Per germline, CDR1 ENHRY and CDR2 SYGVKD. Here the CDR3 DNA reads TGTGCCATCAGCCAGGGGTCCGAGGGAGATACGCAGTATTTT. The encoded protein is CAISQGSEGDTQYF.

V is TRBV29-1 and J is TRBJ2-1; D unclear. CDR1 and CDR2 from the germline V gene are SQVTM and ANQGSEA. This CDR3 region has 14 residues. The V gene lost 6 bases and the J gene lost 5 bases, with 17 bases spanning the gap. CDR3 sequence reads: CSVGALNKNNEQFF. In DNA, the CDR3 is TGCAGCGTGGGCGCCCTCAATAAGAACAATGAGCAGTTCTTC.

This clone was detected once. V is TRBV19 and J is TRBJ2-1, with 10 bases aligning to TRBD2. The ends lost 4 bases at V and 7 bases at J; junction bases unmatched: 4. This CDR3 has 14 amino acids. From germline, CDR1 is LNHDA and CDR2 SQIVND (reference sequence). CDR3 loop: CASSTSGGLNEQFF. The CDR3 bases are TGTGCCAGTAGTACTAGCGGGGGTTTGAATGAGCAGTTCTTC. Filled out from reference TRBV19 and TRBJ2-1, the complete variable domain reads DGGITQSPKYLFRKEGQNVTLSCEQNLNHDAMYWYRQDPGQGLRLIYYSQIVNDFQKGDIAEGYSVSREKKESFPLTVTSAQKNPTAFYLCASSTSGGLNEQFFGPGTRLTVL.

The count of this clone is one. J is TRBJ1-2 and V is TRBV9, with a tentative D call TRBD1 (5 bases). CDR3 size: 13 residues. Trimming stripped 3 bases from V and 5 bases from J, with 11 bases between. Per the germline V gene, CDR1 is SGDLS and CDR2 is YYNGEE. The CDR3 sequence is CASSALQAYGYTF. The CDR3 coding sequence is TGTGCCAGCAGCGCTTTACAGGCGTATGGCTACACCTTC.

The chain combines TRBV2 with TRBJ1-1; TRBD1 is a possible D gene (5 bases). The V gene lost 3 bases and the J gene lost 5 bases, with 10 bases spanning the gap. The germline V gene has CDR1 SNHLY and CDR2 FYNNEI. The CDR3 loop spans 13 amino acids. CDR3 DNA sequence: TGTGCCAGCAGTGAGGGGGTTTGGACTGAAGCTTTCTTT. It specifies CASSEGVWTEAFF.

V usage is TRBV5-1 and J usage is TRBJ2-5, with 10 bases identical to TRBD1. The V and J ends lost 4 bases and 1 base, in that order; junction bases with no gene match: 4. The CDR3 sequence is 15 residues long. Germline-derived CDR1 and CDR2 are SGHRS and YFSETQ. CDR3: CASSPGQGFQETQYF. CDR3 nucleotides: TGCGCCAGCAGCCCGGGACAGGGGTTCCAAGAGACCCAGTACTTC. The complete variable domain, with remaining parts taken from reference TRBV5-1 and TRBJ2-5, reads KAGVTQTPRYLIKTRGQQVTLSCSPISGHRSVSWYQQTPGQGLQFLFEYFSETQRNKGNFPGRFSGRQFSNSRSEMNVSTLELGDSALYLCASSPGQGFQETQYFGPGTRLLVL.

The V and J genes are TRBV7-2 and TRBJ2-7; the match to TRBD1 covers 7 bases. Germline lookup yields CDR1 SGHTA and CDR2 FQGNSA. V shed 3 bases and J 2 bases; nucleotides not matched to a gene: 7. The CDR3 totals 15 residues. The CDR3 spells CASSFDRTGTYEQYF. CDR3 coding DNA: TGTGCCAGCAGCTTCGATCGGACAGGAACCTACGAGCAGTACTTC.

The rearrangement joins TRBV27 to TRBJ2-7, with TRBD1 matching 8 bases. Germline V gene data show CDR1 as MNHEY and CDR2 as SMNVEV (reference sequence). J was trimmed by 4 bases and V by 4 bases; bases with no gene match: 6. The CDR3 length is 14 residues. CDR3 nucleotides: TGTGCCAGCAGTTCGGGGCAGGGGGCGTACGAGCAGTACTTC. It specifies CASSSGQGAYEQYF.

The V call is TRBV29-1, the J call TRBJ1-2; D gene uncertain. This CDR3 is 16 amino acids long. Germline values: CDR1 SQVTM, CDR2 ANQGSEA. V was shortened by 0 bases and J by 4 bases, with 18 bases between the two germline ends. As DNA, the CDR3 is TGCAGCGTTGAAGATTATTCCCACAAGGTGGGCTATGGCTACACCTTC. Translated: CSVEDYSHKVGYGYTF.

The chain has TRBV4-1 and TRBJ1-5, with D uncertain. In germline, CDR1 is MGHRA, CDR2 YSYEKL. Trimming left V 0 bases short and J 1 base short, with 13 bases between. This CDR3 comprises 17 residues. The CDR3 spells CASSQDAGVPSNQPQHF. In nucleotides, the CDR3 is TGCGCCAGCAGCCAAGATGCAGGTGTGCCCAGCAATCAGCCCCAGCATTTT.

The J gene is TRBJ1-1, the V gene TRBV7-9, with D possibly being TRBD1 (5 bases). Germline assignment: CDR1 SEHNR and CDR2 FQNEAQ (reference sequence). This CDR3 contains 14 residues. Trimming took 5 bases from V and 6 from J, leaving 16 bases between them. CDR3 nucleotide sequence: TGTGCCAGCAGCCGGGAACGGGGGATCGCTGAAGCTTTCTTT. This gives the protein CASSRERGIAEAFF.

This chain links TRBV21-1 with TRBJ2-5; TRBD2 was called by the table and not checked on the DNA. TRBV21-1 is reported as a pseudogene. The CDR3 runs to 15 residues. The CDR3 is CASSNVISDQETQYF. In DNA, the CDR3 is TGTGCCAGCAGCAATGTTATTAGCGACCAAGAGACCCAGTACTTC.

This chain joins TRBV4-1 and TRBJ2-7; D is perhaps TRBD1 (5 bases). This CDR3 has 15 amino acids. With 1 base removed from V and 5 bases from J, the gap between germline ends came to 15 bases. Germline CDR1 and CDR2: MGHRA and YSYEKL. The CDR3 DNA reads as TGCGCCAGCAGCCAAGTGGCGGCAGGGTGGGACGAGCAGTACTTC. Its protein is CASSQVAAGWDEQYF.

The chain joins TRBV9 to TRBJ1-1; the match to TRBD1 covers 7 bases. Germline lookup yields CDR1 SGDLS and CDR2 YYNGEE. The CDR3 is 14 amino acids. Trimming at V came to 4 bases and at J to 1 base, leaving 4 bases not matched to a gene. This chain's CDR3 is CASSSGGANTEAFF. The CDR3 coding sequence is TGTGCCAGCAGCTCAGGGGGGGCGAACACTGAAGCTTTCTTT. Complete variable domain (other parts from reference TRBV9 and TRBJ1-1): DSGVTQTPKHLITATGQRVTLRCSPRSGDLSVYWYQQSLDQGLQFLIQYYNGEERAKGNILERFSAQQFPDLHSELNLSSLELGDSALYFCASSSGGANTEAFFGQGTRLTVV.

This sequence joins TRBV7-2 and TRBJ1-2; D remains ambiguous. The germline CDR1 and CDR2 sequences are SGHTA and FQGNSA. V dropped 5 bases and J dropped 4 bases, with 14 bases sitting between them. The CDR3 spans 14 residues. The CDR3 DNA follows: TGTGCCAGCAGCATTAGCGGACCGATCTATGGCTACACCTTC. Translation gives CASSISGPIYGYTF.

V gene TRBV29-1 combines with J gene TRBJ1-3, with D hard to call. The CDR3 contains 13 residues. Trimming removed 4 bases at V and 0 bases at J, with 7 bases between. CDR1 SQVTM and CDR2 ANQGSEA come from the germline V gene. As DNA, the CDR3 is TGCAGCGTTGTCAAGAACTCTGGAAACACCATATATTTT. It is translated as CSVVKNSGNTIYF.

The V call is TRBV6-5, the J call TRBJ2-2; D is perhaps TRBD1 or TRBD2 (6 bases each). The CDR3 contains 16 residues. From germline, CDR1 is MNHEY and CDR2 SVGAGI. Trimming removed 4 bases from V and 0 bases from J, with 12 bases in between. CDR3 protein: CASSSRGQTNTGELFF. The CDR3 nucleotides read TGTGCCAGCAGTTCCCGGGGGCAGACGAACACCGGGGAGCTGTTTTTT.

The V gene is TRBV5-6, the J gene TRBJ2-1; 9 bases line up with TRBD2. The germline V gene has CDR1 SGHDT and CDR2 YYEEEE. This CDR3 is built from 13 residues. V shed 3 bases, J shed 6 bases, and the junction held 1 base outside the gene matches. The CDR3 DNA reads as TGTGCCAGCAGCTGGCGGGGGGGCAATGAGCAGTTCTTC. Translated, it gives CASSWRGGNEQFF. Full variable domain (missing parts from reference TRBV5-6 and TRBJ2-1): DAGVTQSPTHLIKTRGQQVTLRCSPKSGHDTVSWYQQALGQGPQFIFQYYEEEERQRGNFPDRFSGHQFPNYSSELNVNALLLGDSALYLCASSWRGGNEQFFGPGTRLTVL.

The chain links TRBV6-6 to TRBJ1-5, with D uncertain. Germline assignment: CDR1 MNHNY and CDR2 SVGAGI (reference sequence). This CDR3 is 11 amino acids long. V was clipped by 5 bases and J by 9 bases, with 8 bases between them. The CDR3 DNA reads TGTGCCAGCAGTCTCCGTGGGCCCCAGCATTTT. This translates into CASSLRGPQHF.

This clone was seen once. The rearrangement uses TRBV28 and TRBJ2-3; D might be TRBD2 (5 bases). V lost 5 bases and J 2 bases, leaving 14 bases between the germline ends. Germline assignment: CDR1 MDHEN and CDR2 SYDVKM. The CDR3 has 15 residues. In DNA, the CDR3 is TGTGCCAGCAGTCCCCCAGCGGTAACCACAGATACGCAGTATTTT. Its protein product is CASSPPAVTTDTQYF.

The chain carries TRBV24-1 and TRBJ2-7; D gene ambiguous. The CDR3 sequence is 11 residues long. CDR1 is KGHDR, CDR2 SFDVKD, per germline. V lost 5 bases and J 4 bases, leaving 5 bases between the germline ends. The CDR3 sequence is CATSALYEQYF. CDR3 sequence (DNA): TGTGCCACCAGTGCACTTTACGAGCAGTACTTC.

By proportion, this clone is medium-sized. The rearrangement uses TRBV3-1 (or the pseudogene TRBV3-2) and TRBJ2-3; D is perhaps TRBD2 (5 bases). The CDR3 is made up of 14 amino acids. With 1 base removed from V and 0 bases from J, the gap between germline ends came to 5 bases. Germline CDR1 LGHDT, CDR2 YNNKEL (reference sequence). The CDR3 bases are TGTGCCAGCAGCCAAGCGGGAAGCACAGATACGCAGTATTTT. Amino acid sequence: CASSQAGSTDTQYF.

The V and J genes are TRBV3-1 (or the pseudogene TRBV3-2) and TRBJ1-5; D is unclear. The CDR3 covers 15 residues. Trimming stripped 0 bases from V and 0 bases from J, with 6 bases between. Germline loops: CDR1 LGHDT, CDR2 YNNKEL (reference sequence). The chain's CDR3 is CASSQESTSNQPQHF. In DNA, the CDR3 is TGTGCCAGCAGCCAAGAGTCAACTAGCAATCAGCCCCAGCATTTT.